The sequence of this T cell receptor beta chain was determined in a study of graft-versus-host responses after intestinal transplantation. Study at large: Recipients got multivisceral, liver-intestinal, or isolated intestinal transplants. Recipients were all induced with anti-thymocyte globulin, then given tacrolimus and steroids for about three years.

Comment on this clone: Its antigen remains unknown.

The CDR3 has 13 residues. CDR1 and CDR2 (germline): LNHNV, YYDKDF (reference sequence). Generated by immunoSEQ multiplex PCR, the TCRdb table keeps only in-frame clones and is missing some. This table has approximately 20,000 clones, 80% to 90% appearing once. General study points: The authors found GvH clones in recipient marrow, some appearing first in ileum or blood.

The TCR was taken from a human patient who received an intestinal transplant, so some T cells may come from the graft donor. The rearrangement links TRBV15 to TRBJ2-5; tentative D call: TRBD1 (5 bases). The better agreement between TRBJ2-7 and the DNA end casts doubt on the J call. Specimen: PBMCs, collected 65 to 70 days after intestinal transplantation. This CDR3 is CATSRDQGYEQYF. The CDR3 DNA is TGTGCCACCAGCAGAGACCAGGGTTACGAGCAGTACTTC.